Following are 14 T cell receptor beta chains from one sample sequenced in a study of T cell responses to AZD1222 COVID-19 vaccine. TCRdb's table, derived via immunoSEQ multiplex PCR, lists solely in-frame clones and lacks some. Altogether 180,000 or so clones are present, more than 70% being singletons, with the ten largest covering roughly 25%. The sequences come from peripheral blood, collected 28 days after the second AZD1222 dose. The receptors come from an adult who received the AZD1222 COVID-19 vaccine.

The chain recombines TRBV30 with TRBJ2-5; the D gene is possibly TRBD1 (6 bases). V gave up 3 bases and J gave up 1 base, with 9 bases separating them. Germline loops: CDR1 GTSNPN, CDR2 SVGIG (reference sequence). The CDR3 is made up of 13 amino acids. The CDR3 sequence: CAWRGDTQETQYF. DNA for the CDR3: TGTGCCTGGAGGGGGGACACCCAAGAGACCCAGTACTTC.

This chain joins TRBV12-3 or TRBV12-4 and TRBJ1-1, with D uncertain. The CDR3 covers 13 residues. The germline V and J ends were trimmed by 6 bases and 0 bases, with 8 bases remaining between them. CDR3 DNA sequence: TGTGCCAGCAGGGTGTCCATGAACACTGAAGCTTTCTTT. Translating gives CASRVSMNTEAFF.

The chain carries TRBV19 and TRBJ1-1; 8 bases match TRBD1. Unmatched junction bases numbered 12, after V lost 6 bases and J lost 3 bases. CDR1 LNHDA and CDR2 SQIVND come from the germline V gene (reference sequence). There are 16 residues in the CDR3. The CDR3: CASRVQGATIHTEAFF. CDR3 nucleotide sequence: TGTGCCAGTAGGGTTCAGGGGGCGACGATTCACACTGAAGCTTTCTTT.

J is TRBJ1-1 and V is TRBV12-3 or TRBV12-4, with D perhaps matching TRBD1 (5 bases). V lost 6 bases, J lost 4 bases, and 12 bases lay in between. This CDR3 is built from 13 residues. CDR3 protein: CASRVQVFTEAFF. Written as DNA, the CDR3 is TGTGCCAGCAGAGTACAGGTTTTCACTGAAGCTTTCTTT.

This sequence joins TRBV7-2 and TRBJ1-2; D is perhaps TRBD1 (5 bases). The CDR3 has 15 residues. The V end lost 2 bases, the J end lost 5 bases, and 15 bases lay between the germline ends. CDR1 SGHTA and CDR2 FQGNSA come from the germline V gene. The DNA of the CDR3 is TGTGCCAGCAGCTTAACGGGGGATAGTAGGTATGGCTACACCTTC. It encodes CASSLTGDSRYGYTF.

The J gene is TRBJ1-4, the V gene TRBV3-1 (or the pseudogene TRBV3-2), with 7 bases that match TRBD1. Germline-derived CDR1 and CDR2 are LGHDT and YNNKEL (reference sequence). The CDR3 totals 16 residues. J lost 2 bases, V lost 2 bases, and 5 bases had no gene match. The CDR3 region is CASSQRGQVTNEKLFF. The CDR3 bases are TGTGCCAGCAGCCAACGCGGACAGGTGACTAATGAAAAACTGTTTTTT.

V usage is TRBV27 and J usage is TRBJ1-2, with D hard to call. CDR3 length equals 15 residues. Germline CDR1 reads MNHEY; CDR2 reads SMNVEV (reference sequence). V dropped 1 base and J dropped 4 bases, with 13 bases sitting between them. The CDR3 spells CASSLYRESFYGYTF. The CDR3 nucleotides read TGTGCCAGCAGTTTATACCGGGAAAGCTTCTATGGCTACACCTTC.

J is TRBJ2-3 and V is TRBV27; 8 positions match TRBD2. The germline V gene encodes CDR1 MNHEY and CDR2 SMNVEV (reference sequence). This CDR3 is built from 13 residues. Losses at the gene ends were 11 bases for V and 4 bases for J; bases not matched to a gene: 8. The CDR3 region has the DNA TGTGCCGCGCACGGGAGGGCGGCAGATACGCAGTATTTT. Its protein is CAAHGRAADTQYF.

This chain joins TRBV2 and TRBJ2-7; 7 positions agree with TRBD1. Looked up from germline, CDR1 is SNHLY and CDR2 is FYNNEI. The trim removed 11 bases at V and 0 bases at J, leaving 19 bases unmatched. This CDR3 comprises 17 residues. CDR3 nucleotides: TGTGCCTCAGCGGTTGACAGGGTGATCCCTCTCTCCTACGAGCAGTACTTC. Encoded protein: CASAVDRVIPLSYEQYF.

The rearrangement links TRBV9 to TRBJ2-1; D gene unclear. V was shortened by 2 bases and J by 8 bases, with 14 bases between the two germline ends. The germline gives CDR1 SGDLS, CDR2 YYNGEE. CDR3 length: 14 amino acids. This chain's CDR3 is CASSVAELSHEQFF. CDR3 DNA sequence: TGTGCCAGCAGCGTTGCGGAGCTGTCACATGAGCAGTTCTTC.

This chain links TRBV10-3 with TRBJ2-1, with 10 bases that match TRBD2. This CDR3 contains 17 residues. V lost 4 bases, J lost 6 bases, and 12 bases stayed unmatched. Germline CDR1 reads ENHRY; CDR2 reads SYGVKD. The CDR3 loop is CAISGGSSSGSFNEQFF. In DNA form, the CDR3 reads TGTGCCATCAGTGGGGGGTCCTCTAGCGGGAGTTTCAATGAGCAGTTCTTC.

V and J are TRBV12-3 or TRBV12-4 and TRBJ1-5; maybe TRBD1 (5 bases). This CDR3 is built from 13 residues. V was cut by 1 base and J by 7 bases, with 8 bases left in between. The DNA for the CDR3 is TGTGCCAGCAGTTTAGGGGGCGGACAGCCCCAGCATTTT. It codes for CASSLGGGQPQHF.

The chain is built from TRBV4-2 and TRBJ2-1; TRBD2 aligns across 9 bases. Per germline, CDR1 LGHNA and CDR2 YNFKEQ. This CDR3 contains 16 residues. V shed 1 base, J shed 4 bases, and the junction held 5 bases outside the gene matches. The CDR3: CASSQGPSGTYNEQFF. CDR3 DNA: TGTGCCAGCAGCCAAGGTCCTAGCGGGACTTACAATGAGCAGTTCTTC.

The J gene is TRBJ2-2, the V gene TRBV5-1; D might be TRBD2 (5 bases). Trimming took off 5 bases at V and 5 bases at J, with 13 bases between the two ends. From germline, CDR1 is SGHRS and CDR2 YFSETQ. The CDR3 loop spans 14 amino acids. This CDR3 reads CASREALGTGELFF. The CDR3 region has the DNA TGCGCCAGCAGGGAGGCTCTGGGGACCGGGGAGCTGTTTTTT.